The 2 T cell receptor beta chains in this list originate from one sample, sequenced in a study of shared clonotypes between healthy human individuals. CD8 cells regarded as naive lacked CD45RO, were positively chosen for CCR7, and omitted terminally differentiated effector memory CD45RA+ cells. Here immunoSEQ multiplex PCR was the method, and the copy in TCRdb shows in-frame clones only, minus some. Of some 2 million clones listed, about 95% were seen once; the top ten hold more than 0.95%. Sequencing input: naive CD8+ T cells sorted from blood. These receptors were collected from a man aged 18 to 35 in good health.

Here the CDR3 DNA reads TGTGCCAGCAGTTTAGCCGGGACTGGGGCCGGTGAGCAGTTCTTC. It specifies CASSLAGTGAGEQFF. The V call is TRBV27, the J call TRBJ2-1, with D tentatively TRBD2 (6 bases). Germline CDR1 is MNHEY and CDR2 is SMNVEV (reference sequence). This CDR3 has 15 amino acids. V shed 2 bases and J shed 9 bases, with 17 bases lying between them.

The V and J genes are TRBV7-9 and TRBJ2-7; 9 nucleotides line up with TRBD2. The ends lost 4 bases at V and 4 bases at J; junction bases unmatched: 14. Germline V gene lookup returns CDR1 SEHNR and CDR2 FQNEAQ (reference sequence). The CDR3 has 17 residues. The CDR3 bases are TGTGCCAGCAGCTCGGCGGTGTTAGCGGGGGATCGGTACGAGCAGTACTTC. It specifies CASSSAVLAGDRYEQYF.